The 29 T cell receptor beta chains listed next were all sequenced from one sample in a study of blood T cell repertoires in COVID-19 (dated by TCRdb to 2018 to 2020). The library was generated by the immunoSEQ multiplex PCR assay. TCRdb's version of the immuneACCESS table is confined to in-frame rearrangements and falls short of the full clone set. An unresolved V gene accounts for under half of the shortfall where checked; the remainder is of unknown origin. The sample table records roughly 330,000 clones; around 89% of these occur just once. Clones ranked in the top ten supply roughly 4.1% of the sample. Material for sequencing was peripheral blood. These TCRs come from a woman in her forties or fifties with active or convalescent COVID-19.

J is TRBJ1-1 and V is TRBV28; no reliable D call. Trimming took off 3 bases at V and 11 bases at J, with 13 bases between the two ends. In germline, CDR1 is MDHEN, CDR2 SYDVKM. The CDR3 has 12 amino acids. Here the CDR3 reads CASSLRPSHAFF. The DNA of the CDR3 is TGTGCCAGCAGTTTGCGGCCGTCCCATGCTTTCTTT. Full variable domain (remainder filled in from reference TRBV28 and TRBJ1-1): DVKVTQSSRYLVKRTGEKVFLECVQDMDHENMFWYRQDPGLGLRLIYFSYDVKMKEKGDIPEGYSVSREKKERFSLILESASTNQTSMYLCASSLRPSHAFFGQGTRLTVV.

CDR3 DNA: TGTGCCAGCAGTTACTCGGGCAGGGTCCGCAATGAGCAGTTCTTC. Its translation is CASSYSGRVRNEQFF. This chain connects TRBV6-2 or TRBV6-3 to TRBJ2-1, with D tentatively TRBD1 (5 bases). This CDR3 contains 15 residues. Deletions cut 0 bases from V and 6 bases from J, with 12 bases between. Germline CDR1 reads MNHEY; CDR2 reads SVGEGT.

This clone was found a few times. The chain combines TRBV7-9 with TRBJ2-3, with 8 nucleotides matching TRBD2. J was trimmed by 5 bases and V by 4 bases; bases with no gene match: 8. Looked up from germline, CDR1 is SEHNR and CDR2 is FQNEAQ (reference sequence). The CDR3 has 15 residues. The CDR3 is CASSSIRGGLDTQYF. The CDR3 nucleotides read TGTGCCAGCAGCTCCATCCGGGGGGGGCTAGATACGCAGTATTTT.

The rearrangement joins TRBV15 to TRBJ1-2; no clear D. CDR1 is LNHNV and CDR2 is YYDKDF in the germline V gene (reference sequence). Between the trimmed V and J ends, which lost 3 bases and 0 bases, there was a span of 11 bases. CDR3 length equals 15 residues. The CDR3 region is CATSRRGITNYGYTF. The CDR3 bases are TGTGCCACCAGCAGGCGGGGTATTACTAACTATGGCTACACCTTC.

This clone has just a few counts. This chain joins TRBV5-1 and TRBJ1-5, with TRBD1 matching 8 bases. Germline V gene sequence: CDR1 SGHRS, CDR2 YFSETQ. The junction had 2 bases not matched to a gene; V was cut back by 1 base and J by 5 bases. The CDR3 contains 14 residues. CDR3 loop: CASSLQGADQPQHF. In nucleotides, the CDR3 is TGCGCCAGCAGCTTGCAGGGGGCCGATCAGCCCCAGCATTTT.

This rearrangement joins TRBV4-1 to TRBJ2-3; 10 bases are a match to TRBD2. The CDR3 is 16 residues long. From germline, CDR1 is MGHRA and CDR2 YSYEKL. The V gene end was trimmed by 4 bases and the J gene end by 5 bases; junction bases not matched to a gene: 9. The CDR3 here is CASSLKPSGGEDTQYF. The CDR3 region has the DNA TGCGCCAGCAGCCTTAAACCAAGCGGGGGGGAAGATACGCAGTATTTT.

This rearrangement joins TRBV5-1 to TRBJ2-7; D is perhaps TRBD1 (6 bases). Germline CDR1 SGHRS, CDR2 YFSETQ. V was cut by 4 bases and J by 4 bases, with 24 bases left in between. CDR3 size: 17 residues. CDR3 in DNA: TGCGCCAGCAGCCCAACCCAGGGGCGCGGGTGGTGGTACGAGCAGTACTTC. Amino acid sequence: CASSPTQGRGWWYEQYF.

The CDR3, as DNA: TGTGCCAGCACTCACCGGGACAGATATGGCTACACCTTC. It translates to CASTHRDRYGYTF. This rearrangement joins TRBV12-3 or TRBV12-4 to TRBJ1-2; TRBD1 matches at 7 bases. V trimming: 7 bases; J trimming: 5 bases; junction bases outside the gene matches: 7. This CDR3 is 13 amino acids long.

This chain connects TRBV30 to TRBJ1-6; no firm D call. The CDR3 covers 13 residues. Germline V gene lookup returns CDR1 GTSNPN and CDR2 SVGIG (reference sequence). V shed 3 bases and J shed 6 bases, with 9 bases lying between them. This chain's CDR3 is CAWRRESNSPLHF. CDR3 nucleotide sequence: TGTGCCTGGAGACGGGAGAGTAATTCACCCCTCCACTTT. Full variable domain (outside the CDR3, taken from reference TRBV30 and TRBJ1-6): SQTIHQWPATLVQPVGSPLSLECTVEGTSNPNLYWYRQAAGRGLQLLFYSVGIGQISSEVPQNLSASRPQDRQFILSSKKLLLSDSGFYLCAWRRESNSPLHFGNGTRLTVT.

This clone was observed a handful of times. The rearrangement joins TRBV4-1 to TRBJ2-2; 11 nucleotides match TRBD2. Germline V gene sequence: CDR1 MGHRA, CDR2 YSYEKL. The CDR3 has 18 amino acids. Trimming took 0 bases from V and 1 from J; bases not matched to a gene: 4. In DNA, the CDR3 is TGCGCCAGCAGCCAAGATTGGCTAGCGGGGGGGAACACCGGGGAGCTGTTTTTT. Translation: CASSQDWLAGGNTGELFF.

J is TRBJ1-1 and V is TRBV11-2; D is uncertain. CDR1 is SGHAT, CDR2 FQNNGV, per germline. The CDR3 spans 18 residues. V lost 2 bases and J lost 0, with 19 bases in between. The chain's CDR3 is CASSLFREAVRVNTEAFF. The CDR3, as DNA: TGTGCCAGCAGCTTATTTCGAGAGGCAGTCAGAGTGAACACTGAAGCTTTCTTT.

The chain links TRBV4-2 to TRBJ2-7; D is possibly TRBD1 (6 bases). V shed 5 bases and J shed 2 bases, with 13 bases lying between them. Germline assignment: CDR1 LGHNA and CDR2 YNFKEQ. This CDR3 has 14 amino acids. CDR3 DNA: TGTGCCAGCAGCGGCCAGGGGACCCCCTACGAGCAGTACTTC. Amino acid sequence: CASSGQGTPYEQYF.

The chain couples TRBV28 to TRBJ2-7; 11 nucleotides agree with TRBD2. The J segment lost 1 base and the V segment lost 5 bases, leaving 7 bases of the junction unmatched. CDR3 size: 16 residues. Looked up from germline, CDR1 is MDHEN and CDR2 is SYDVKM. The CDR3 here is CASSPMRTSGSYEQYF. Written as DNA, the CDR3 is TGTGCCAGCAGTCCAATGAGGACTAGCGGGTCCTACGAGCAGTACTTC.

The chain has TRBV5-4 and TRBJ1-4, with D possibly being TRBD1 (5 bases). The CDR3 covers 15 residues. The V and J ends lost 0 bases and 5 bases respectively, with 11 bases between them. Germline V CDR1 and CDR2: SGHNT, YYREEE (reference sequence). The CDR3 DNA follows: TGTGCCAGCAGCTTGGGAAGGGGCAGGAATGAAAAACTGTTTTTT. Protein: CASSLGRGRNEKLFF. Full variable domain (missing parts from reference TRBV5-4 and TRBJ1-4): ETGVTQSPTHLIKTRGQQVTLRCSSQSGHNTVSWYQQALGQGPQFIFQYYREEENGRGNFPPRFSGLQFPNYSSELNVNALELDDSALYLCASSLGRGRNEKLFFGSGTQLSVL.

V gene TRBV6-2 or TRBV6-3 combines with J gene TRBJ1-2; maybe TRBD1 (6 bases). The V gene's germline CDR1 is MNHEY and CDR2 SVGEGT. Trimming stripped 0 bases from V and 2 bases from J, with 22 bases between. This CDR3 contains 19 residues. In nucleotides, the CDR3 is TGTGCCAGCAGTTACTCGTTGCTGGGAATGGGACAACTAAACTATGGCTACACCTTC. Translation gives CASSYSLLGMGQLNYGYTF.

In DNA, the CDR3 is TGTGCCAGCAGTTTGCGGGCCCGGCCTGAAGCTTTCTTT. Encoded protein: CASSLRARPEAFF. The gene calls are TRBV28 and TRBJ1-1; D uncertain. Trimming left V 3 bases short and J 6 bases short, with 11 bases between. CDR3 length equals 13 residues. Germline V gene data show CDR1 as MDHEN and CDR2 as SYDVKM.

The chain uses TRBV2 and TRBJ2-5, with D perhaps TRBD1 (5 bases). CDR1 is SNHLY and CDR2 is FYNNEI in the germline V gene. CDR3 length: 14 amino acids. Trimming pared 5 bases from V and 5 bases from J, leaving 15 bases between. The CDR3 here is CASSMLGDGETQYF. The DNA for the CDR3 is TGTGCCAGCAGTATGCTAGGGGATGGGGAGACCCAGTACTTC.

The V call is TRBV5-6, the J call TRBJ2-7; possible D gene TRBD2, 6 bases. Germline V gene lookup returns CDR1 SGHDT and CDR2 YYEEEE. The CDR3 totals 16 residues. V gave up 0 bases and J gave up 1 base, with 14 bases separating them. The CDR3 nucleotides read TGTGCCAGCAGCTTGGAGTTTATTCGGGGGTCCTACGAGCAGTACTTC. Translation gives CASSLEFIRGSYEQYF.

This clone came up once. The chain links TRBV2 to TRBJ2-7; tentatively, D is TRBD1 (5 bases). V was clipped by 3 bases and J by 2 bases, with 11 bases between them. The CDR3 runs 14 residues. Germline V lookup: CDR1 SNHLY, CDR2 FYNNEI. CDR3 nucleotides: TGTGCCAGCAGTGACGGAGACAGACCCTACGAGCAGTACTTC. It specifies CASSDGDRPYEQYF.

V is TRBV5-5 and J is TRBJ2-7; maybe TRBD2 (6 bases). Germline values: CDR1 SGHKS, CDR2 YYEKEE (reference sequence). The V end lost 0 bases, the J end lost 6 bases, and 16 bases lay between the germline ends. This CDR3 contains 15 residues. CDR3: CASSLASAYLVEQYF. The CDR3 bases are TGTGCCAGCAGCTTGGCTAGCGCATACCTGGTCGAGCAGTACTTC.

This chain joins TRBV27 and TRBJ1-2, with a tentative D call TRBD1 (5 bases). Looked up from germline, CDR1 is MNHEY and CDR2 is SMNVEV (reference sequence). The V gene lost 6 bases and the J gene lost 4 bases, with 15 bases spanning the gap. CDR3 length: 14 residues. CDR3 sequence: CASSPGGGSYGYTF. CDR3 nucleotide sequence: TGTGCCAGCAGCCCTGGGGGGGGGTCCTATGGCTACACCTTC.

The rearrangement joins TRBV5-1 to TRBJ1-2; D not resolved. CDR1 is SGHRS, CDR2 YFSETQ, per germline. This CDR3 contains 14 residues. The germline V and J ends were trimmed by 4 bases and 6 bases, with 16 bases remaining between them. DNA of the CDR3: TGCGCCAGCAGCAATCTACTGAGATTTCATGGCTACACCTTC. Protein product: CASSNLLRFHGYTF.

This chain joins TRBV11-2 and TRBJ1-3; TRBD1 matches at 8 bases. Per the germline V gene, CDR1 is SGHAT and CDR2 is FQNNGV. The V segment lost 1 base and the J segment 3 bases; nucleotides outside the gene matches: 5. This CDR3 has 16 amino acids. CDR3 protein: CASSLGTTGVGNTIYF. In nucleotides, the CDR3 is TGTGCCAGCAGCTTAGGAACGACAGGGGTTGGAAACACCATATATTTT.

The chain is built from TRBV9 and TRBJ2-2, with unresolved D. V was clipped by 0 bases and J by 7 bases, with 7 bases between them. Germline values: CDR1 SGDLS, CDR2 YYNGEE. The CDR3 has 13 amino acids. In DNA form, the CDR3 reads TGTGCCAGCAGCGTAGCCCGACTCGGGGAGCTGTTTTTT. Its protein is CASSVARLGELFF.

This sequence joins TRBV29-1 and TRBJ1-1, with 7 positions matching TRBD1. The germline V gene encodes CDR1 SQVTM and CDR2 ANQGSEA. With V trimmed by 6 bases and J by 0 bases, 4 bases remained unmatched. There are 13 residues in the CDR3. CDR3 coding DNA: TGCAGCGTACAGGGACAGATGAACACTGAAGCTTTCTTT. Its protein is CSVQGQMNTEAFF.

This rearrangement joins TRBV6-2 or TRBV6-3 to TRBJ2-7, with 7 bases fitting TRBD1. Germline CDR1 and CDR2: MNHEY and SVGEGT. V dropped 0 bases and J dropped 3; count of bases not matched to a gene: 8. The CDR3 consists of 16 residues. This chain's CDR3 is CASSYSTGLGVYEQYF. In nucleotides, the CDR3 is TGTGCCAGCAGTTACTCGACAGGGCTTGGGGTCTACGAGCAGTACTTC.

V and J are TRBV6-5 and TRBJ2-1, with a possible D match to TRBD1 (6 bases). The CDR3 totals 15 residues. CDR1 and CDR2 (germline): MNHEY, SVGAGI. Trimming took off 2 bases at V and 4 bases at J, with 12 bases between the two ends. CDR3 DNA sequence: TGTGCCAGCAGTTACGCCACAGGGCCATACAATGAGCAGTTCTTC. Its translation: CASSYATGPYNEQFF.

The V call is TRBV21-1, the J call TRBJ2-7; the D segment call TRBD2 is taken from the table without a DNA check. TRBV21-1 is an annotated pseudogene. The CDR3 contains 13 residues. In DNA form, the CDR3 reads TGTGCCAGCAGCCGTGGACTGCCCTACGAGCAGTACTTC. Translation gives CASSRGLPYEQYF.

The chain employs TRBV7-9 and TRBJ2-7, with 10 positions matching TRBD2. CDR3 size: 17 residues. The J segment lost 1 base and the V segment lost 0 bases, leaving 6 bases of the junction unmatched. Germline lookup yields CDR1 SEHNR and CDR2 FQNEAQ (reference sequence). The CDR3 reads CASSLAAGGPRSYEQYF. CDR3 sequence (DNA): TGTGCCAGCAGCTTAGCAGCGGGGGGGCCGAGGTCCTACGAGCAGTACTTC.